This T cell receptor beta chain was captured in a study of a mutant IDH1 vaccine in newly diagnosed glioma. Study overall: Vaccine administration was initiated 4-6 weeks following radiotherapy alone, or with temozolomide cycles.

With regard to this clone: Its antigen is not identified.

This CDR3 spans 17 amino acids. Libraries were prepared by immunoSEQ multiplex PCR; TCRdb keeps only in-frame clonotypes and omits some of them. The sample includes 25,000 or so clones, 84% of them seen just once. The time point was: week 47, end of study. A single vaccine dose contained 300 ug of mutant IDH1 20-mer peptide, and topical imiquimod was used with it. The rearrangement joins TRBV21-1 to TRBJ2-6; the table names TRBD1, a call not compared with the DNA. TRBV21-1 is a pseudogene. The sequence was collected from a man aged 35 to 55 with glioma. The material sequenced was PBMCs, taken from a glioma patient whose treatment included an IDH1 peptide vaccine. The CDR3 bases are TGTGCCAGCAGCAAAAAGGTCAGGCCCTCTGGGGCCAACGTCCTGACTTTC. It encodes CASSKKVRPSGANVLTF.